This is a list of T cell receptor beta chains from one sample in a study of CD8 T cells in Susac syndrome. TCRdb passed the immunoSEQ multiplex PCR reads through MiXCR, listing each CDR3 protein once. The table records 100,000 to 150,000 distinct CDR3 sequences, 80% to 95% of them present only once. Input material: CD8+ T cells from PBMCs. The receptors stem from a human donor with multiple sclerosis. The conserved cysteine and the conserved F or W are not part of the CDR3 here.

v_call: TRBV7-6; cdr3_aa: ASSLKPVPYQGTNVLT
v_call: TRBV10-3; cdr3_aa: AISDPGGSYEQY
v_call: TRBV5-1; cdr3_aa: ASSPWRGALLGYGYT
v_call: TRBV7-6; cdr3_aa: ASSSVTYEQY
v_call: TRBV6-1; cdr3_aa: ASSVSGRGYQPQH
v_call: TRBV4-1; cdr3_aa: ASSLRDTVSQS
v_call: TRBV27; cdr3_aa: ASGNTGSSNQPQH
v_call: TRBV9; cdr3_aa: ASSVGISEAF
v_call: TRBV20-1; cdr3_aa: SARGRQPTLYGYT
v_call: TRBV15; cdr3_aa: ATWGGGTDTQY
v_call: TRBV9; cdr3_aa: ASSQPLAGGARTQY
v_call: TRBV6-6; cdr3_aa: ASSSLTGSGYT
v_call: TRBV5-4; cdr3_aa: ASSWGLAAISYNEQF
v_call: TRBV29-1; cdr3_aa: SVRDVGGNTIY
v_call: TRBV5-1; cdr3_aa: ASSSSQPRDRKAF
v_call: TRBV4-2; cdr3_aa: ASSRHRVGSLNTDTQY
v_call: TRBV10-3; cdr3_aa: AISDPGTALNTEAF
v_call: TRBV20-1; cdr3_aa: SARASAGGLDNEQF
v_call: TRBV20-1; cdr3_aa: SASSTVDYNEQF
v_call: TRBV7-9; cdr3_aa: ASRGPAGLSPYNEQF
v_call: TRBV7-9; cdr3_aa: ASSWRGDRGSYEQY
v_call: TRBV27; cdr3_aa: ARMNRPGSYEQY
v_call: TRBV13; cdr3_aa: ASSTRTGVEQETQY
v_call: TRBV12-3/TRBV12-4; cdr3_aa: ASSFEGRGHQPQH
v_call: TRBV3-1; cdr3_aa: ASAREGAGHEQF
v_call: TRBV9; cdr3_aa: ASSVAPQGYGYT
v_call: TRBV5-6; cdr3_aa: ASGLTRDTQY
v_call: TRBV20-1; cdr3_aa: SARKGNTIY
v_call: TRBV12-5; cdr3_aa: ASGLGQPQH
v_call: TRBV12-3/TRBV12-4; cdr3_aa: ASSEGGVNYGYT
v_call: TRBV23-1; cdr3_aa: ASSQRVSYEQY
v_call: TRBV24-1; cdr3_aa: ATSASREDEQF
v_call: TRBV28; cdr3_aa: ASSLWGNYYGYT
v_call: TRBV24-1; cdr3_aa: ATSEGLGEEKLF
v_call: TRBV7-9; cdr3_aa: ASSLGRGDTQY
v_call: TRBV7-8; cdr3_aa: ASSAGPGQGVEKLF
v_call: TRBV9; cdr3_aa: ASSTAGATNEKLF
v_call: TRBV12-3/TRBV12-4; cdr3_aa: ASSFRPARGLDYGYT
v_call: TRBV2; cdr3_aa: ASSEEGLAGGVWVEQF
v_call: TRBV19; cdr3_aa: ASSGLGPIHSNQPQH
v_call: TRBV7-7; cdr3_aa: ASSLEGWDTQY